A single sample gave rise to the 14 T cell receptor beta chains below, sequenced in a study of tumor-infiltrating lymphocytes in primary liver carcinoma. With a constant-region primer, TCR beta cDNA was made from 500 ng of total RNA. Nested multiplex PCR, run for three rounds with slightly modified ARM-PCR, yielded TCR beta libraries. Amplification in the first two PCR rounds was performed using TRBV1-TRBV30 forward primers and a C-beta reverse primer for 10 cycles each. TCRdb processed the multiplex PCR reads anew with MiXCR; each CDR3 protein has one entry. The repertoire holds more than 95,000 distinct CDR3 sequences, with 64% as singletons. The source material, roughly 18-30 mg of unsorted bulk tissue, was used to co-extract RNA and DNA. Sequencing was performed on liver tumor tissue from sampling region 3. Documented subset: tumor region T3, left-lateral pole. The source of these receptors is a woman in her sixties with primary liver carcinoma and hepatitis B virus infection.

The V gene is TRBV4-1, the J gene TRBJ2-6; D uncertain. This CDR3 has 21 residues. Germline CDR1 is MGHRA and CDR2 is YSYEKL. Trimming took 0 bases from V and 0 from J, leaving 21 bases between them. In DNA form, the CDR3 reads TGCGCCAGCAGCCAAGATCGTCGCAGGCGACGACCCACCTCTGGGGCCAACGTCCTGACTTTC. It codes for CASSQDRRRRRPTSGANVLTF.

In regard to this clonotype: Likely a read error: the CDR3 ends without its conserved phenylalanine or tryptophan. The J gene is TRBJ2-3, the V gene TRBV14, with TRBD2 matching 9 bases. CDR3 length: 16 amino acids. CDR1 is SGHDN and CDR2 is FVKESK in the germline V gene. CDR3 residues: CDSSLLAGRMTDTQYY. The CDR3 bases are TGTGACAGCAGCCTGCTAGCGGGAAGAATGACAGATACACAGTATTAT.

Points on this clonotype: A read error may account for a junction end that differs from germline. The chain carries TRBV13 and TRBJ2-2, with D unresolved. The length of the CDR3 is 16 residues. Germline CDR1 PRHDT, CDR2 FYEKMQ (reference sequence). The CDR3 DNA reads TGTGTCAGCAGCTTAGGTGGAGCGACGCACCTGGGGGAGCTGTTTTTT. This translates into CVSSLGGATHLGELFF.

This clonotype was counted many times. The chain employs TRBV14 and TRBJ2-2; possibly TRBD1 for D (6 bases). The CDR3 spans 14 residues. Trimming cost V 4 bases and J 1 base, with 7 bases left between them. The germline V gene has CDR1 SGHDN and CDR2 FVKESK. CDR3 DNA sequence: TGTGCCAGCAGCCGGACAGTGAACACCGGGGAGCTGTTTTTT. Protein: CASSRTVNTGELFF.

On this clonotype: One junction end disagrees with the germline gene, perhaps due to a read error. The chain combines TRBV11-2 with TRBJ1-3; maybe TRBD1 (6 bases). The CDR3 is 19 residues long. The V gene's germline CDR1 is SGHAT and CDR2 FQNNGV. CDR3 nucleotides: TGTGCCATCAGCTCACGCCCTGACAGGAGAGTGTACTCTGGAAACACCATATATTTT. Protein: CAISSRPDRRVYSGNTIYF.

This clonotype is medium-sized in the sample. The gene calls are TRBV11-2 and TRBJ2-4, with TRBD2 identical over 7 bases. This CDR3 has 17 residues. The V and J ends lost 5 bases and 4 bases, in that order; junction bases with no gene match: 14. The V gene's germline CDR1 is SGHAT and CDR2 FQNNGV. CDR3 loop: CASSRTPASGQKNIQYF. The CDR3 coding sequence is TGTGCCAGCAGCCGCACCCCGGCTAGCGGCCAGAAAAACATTCAGTACTTC. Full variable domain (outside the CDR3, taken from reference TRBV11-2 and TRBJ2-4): EAGVAQSPRYKIIEKRQSVAFWCNPISGHATLYWYQQILGQGPKLLIQFQNNGVVDDSQLPKDRFSAERLKGVDSTLKIQPAKLEDSAVYLCASSRTPASGQKNIQYFGAGTRLSVL.

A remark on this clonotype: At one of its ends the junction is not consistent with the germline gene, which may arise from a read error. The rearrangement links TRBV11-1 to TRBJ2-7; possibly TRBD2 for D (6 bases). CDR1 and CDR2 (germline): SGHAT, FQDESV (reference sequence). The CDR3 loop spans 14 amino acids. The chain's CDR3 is CASSLHRGAQEHYF. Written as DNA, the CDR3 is TGTGCCAGCAGCTTACACCGCGGGGCCCAGGAGCATTACTTC.

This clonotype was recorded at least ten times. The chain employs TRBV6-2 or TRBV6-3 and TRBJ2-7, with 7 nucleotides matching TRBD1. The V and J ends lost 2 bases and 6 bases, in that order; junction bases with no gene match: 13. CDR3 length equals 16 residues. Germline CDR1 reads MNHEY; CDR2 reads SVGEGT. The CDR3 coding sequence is TGTGCCAGCAGTTACGACCATGGAAGGGGGCCGGGCGAGCAGTACTTC. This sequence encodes CASSYDHGRGPGEQYF.

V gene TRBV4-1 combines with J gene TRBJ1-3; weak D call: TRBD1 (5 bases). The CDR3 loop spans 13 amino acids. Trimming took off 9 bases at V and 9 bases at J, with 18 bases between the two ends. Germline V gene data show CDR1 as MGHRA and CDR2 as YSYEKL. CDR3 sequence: CASSATRGSTIYF. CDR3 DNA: TGCGCCAGTAGCGCAACCCGGGGCAGCACCATATATTTT.

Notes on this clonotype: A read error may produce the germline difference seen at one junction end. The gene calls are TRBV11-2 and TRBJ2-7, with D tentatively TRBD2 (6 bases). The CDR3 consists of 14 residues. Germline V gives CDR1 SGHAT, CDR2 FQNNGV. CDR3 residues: CASSQTSPGYEKYF. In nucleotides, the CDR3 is TGTGCCAGCAGCCAGACTAGTCCCGGCTACGAGAAGTACTTC.

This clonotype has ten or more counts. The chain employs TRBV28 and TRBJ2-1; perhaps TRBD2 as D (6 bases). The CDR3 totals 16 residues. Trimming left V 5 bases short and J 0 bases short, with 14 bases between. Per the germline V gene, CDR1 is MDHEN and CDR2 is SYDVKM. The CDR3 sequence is CASSTSSASSYNEQFF. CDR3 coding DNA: TGTGCCAGCAGTACATCTAGCGCGAGCTCCTACAATGAGCAGTTCTTC.

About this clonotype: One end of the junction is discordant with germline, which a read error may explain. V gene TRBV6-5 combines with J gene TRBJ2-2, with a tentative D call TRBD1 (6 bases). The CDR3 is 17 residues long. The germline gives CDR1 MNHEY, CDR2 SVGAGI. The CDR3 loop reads CANSYTFQGSNTGELFF. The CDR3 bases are TGTGCCAACAGTTACACATTCCAGGGGAGTAACACCGGGGAGTTGTTTTTT.

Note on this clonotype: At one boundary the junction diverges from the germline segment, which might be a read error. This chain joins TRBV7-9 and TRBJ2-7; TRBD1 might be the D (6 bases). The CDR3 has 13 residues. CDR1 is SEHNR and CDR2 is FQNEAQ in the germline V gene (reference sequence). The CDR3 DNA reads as TGTGCCAGCAGCTTAGTACAGGGTTACGGGCAGTACTTC. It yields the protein CASSLVQGYGQYF. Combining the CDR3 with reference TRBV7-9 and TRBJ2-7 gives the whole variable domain DTGVSQNPRHKITKRGQNVTFRCDPISEHNRLYWYRQTLGQGPEFLTYFQNEAQLEKSRLLSDRFSAERPKGSFSTLEIQRTEQGDSAMYLCASSLVQGYGQYFGPGTRLTVT.

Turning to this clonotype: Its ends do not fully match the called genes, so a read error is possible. The chain's CDR3 is CASSLSYERFF. CDR3 coding DNA: TGTGCCAGCAGCTTATCCTATGAGCGGTTCTTC. The chain combines TRBV11-3 with TRBJ2-1; the D is unclear. CDR3 length equals 11 residues. Germline V lookup: CDR1 SGHNT, CDR2 YENEEA.